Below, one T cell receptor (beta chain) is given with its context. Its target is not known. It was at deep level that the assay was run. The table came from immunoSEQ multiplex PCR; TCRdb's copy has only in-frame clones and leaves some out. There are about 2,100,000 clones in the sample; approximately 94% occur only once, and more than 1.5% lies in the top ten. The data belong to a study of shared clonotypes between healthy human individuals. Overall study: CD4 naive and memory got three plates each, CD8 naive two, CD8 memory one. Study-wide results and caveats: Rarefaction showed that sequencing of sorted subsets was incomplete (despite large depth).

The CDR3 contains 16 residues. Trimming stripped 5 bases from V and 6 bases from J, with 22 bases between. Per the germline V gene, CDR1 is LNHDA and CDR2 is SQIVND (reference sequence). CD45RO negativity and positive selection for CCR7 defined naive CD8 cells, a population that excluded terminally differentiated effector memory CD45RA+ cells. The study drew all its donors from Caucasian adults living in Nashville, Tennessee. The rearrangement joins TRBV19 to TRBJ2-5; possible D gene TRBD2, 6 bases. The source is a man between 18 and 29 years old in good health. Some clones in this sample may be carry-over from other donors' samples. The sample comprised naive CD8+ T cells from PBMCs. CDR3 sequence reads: CASSSLGWDSEKTQYF. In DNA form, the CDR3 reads TGTGCCAGTAGTTCTTTAGGATGGGACTCCGAGAAGACCCAGTACTTC.